Described below is a single TCR beta chain sequence and its context. This entry comes from a study of human T cells and chemical hapten exposure. The CDR3 loop spans 16 amino acids. The germline V gene has CDR1 LGHDT and CDR2 YNNKEL (reference sequence). The V end lost 1 base, the J end lost 2 bases, and 9 bases lay between the germline ends. Stated time point: patch test 3, about 24 weeks after DPC sensitization. Described treatment: therapeutic diphenylcyclopropenone sensitization with weekly scalp DPC. TCRdb re-derived calls from the RACE reads in MiXCR, one entry per CDR3 protein. The data contain 110,000 or so distinct CDR3 sequences, less than 40% of them singletons.

Sequencing was performed on whole blood, taken in connection with sensitization to the hapten diphenylcyclopropenone (DPC). The chain uses TRBV3-1 and TRBJ2-6, with D possibly matching TRBD2 (5 bases). The TCR comes from a middle-aged man with alopecia areata. Some clones in this sample may be carry-over from other donors' samples. CDR3 in amino acids: CASSQGTGTGANVLTF. DNA for the CDR3: TGTGCCAGCAGCCAAGGGACTGGTACTGGGGCCAACGTCCTGACTTTC.